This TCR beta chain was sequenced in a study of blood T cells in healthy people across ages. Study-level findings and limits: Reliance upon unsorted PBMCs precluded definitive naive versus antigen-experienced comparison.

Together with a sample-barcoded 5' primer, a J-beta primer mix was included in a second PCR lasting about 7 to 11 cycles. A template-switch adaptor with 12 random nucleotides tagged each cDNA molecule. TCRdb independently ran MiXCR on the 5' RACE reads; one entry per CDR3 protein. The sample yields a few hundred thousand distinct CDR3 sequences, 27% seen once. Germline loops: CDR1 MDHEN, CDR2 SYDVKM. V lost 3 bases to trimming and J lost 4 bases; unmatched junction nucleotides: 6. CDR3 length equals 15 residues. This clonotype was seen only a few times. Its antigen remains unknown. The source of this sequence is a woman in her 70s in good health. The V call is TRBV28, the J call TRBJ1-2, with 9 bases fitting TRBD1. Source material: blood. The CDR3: CASSFTGTGTYGYTF. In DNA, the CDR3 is TGTGCCAGCAGTTTCACCGGGACAGGGACCTATGGCTACACCTTC.